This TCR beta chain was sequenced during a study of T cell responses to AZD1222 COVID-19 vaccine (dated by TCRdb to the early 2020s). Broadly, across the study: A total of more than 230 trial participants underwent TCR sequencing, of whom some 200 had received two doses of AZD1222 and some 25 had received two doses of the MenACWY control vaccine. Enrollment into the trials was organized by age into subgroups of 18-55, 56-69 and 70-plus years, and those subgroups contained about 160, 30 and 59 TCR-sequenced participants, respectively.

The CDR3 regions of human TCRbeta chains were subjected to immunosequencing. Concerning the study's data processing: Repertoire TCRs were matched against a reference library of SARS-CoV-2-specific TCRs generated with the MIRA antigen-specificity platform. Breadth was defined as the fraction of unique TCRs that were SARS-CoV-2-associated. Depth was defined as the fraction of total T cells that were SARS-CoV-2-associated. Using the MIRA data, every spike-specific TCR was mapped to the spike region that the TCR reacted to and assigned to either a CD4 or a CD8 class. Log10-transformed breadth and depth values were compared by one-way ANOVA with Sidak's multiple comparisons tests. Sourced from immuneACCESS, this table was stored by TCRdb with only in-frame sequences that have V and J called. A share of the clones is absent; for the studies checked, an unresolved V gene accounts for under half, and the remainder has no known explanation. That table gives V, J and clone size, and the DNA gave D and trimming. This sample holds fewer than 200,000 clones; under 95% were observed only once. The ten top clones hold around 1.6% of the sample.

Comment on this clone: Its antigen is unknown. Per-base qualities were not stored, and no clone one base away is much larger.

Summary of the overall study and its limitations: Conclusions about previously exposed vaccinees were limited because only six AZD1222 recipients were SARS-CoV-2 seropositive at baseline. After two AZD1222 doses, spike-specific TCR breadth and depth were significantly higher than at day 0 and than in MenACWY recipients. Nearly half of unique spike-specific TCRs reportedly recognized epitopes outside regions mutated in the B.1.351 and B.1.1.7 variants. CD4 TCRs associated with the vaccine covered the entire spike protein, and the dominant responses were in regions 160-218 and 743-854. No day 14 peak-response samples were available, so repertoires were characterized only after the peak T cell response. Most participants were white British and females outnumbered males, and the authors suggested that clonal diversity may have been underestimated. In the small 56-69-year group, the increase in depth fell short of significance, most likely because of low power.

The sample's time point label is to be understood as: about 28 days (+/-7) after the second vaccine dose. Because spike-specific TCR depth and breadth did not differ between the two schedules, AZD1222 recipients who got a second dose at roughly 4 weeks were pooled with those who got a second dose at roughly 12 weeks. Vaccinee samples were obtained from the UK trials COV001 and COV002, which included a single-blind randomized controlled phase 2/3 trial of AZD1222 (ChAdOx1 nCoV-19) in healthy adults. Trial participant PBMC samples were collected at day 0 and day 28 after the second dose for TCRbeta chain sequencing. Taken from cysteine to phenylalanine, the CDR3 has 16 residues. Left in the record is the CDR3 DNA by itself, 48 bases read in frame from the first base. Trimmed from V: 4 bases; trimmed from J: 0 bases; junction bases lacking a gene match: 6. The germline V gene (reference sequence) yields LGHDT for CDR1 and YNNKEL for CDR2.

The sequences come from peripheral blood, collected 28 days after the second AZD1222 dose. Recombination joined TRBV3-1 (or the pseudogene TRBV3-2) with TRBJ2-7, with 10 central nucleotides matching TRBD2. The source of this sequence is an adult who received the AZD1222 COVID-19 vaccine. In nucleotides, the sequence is TGTGCCAGCAGCCGGTTTACTAGCGGGAACTCCTACGAGCAGTACTTC. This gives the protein CASSRFTSGNSYEQYF.